This T cell receptor beta chain was sequenced in a study of regulatory T cells in long-lasting Graves disease (dated by TCRdb to 2020 to 2022). Study-wide context: Antithyroid drugs had been taken for less than 3 months by newly diagnosed Graves' disease patients. This study used TCR sequencing and RNA sequencing of peripheral blood to compare persistent Graves' disease patients against newly diagnosed Graves' disease patients. The study was registered as a clinical trial and conducted in China. A total of roughly 33 samples were covered by TCR sequencing, comprising some 13 persistent and around 20 newly diagnosed Graves' disease patients. Study-wide conclusions, independent of this receptor: Sequencing and analysis were limited to the TCR beta chain. TRBV28, TRBJ1-2 and TRBJ2-5 were preferentially used in persistent disease, while TRBV20-1 and TRBJ2-1 were favored in newly diagnosed disease. A larger number of public clonotypes was shared among persistent patients (under 3,000) than among newly diagnosed patients (over 850). Because the primary lesion, thyroid tissue, could not be accessed, the study looked at peripheral blood alone. The small sample size was acknowledged by the authors as a limitation that may reduce accuracy. Lower TCR Shannon entropy and fewer highly expanded clones were observed in persistent Graves' disease patients than in newly diagnosed patients, which suggested clonal expansion.

Preparation of the library involved multiplex PCR. Sequencing was performed on an Illumina HiSeq 4000. To build TCR beta libraries, CDR3 regions were amplified by Arm-PCR using iRepertoire HTBI primers. Before sequencing, the PCR products went through gel purification. Regarding the original processing steps: Gene usage analysis of CDR3 amino acid clonotypes relied on the roughly 60 TRBV and fewer than 15 TRBJ segments identified across samples. COPE and FqMerger were used to merge the filtered high-quality paired reads into contigs. BLAST was used to align contigs to IMGT TRBV, TRBD and TRBJ reference genes, and CDR3 was defined according to IMGT. Clonotypes above 0.1% frequency were classified as highly expanded clones. Shannon entropy was used to measure repertoire diversity, and the Gini coefficient was used to measure V-J evenness. A clonotype found in more than one individual was treated as public. TCRdb reran the public reads through fastp at Q25 and MiXCR, keeping productive beta chains. Under each unique CDR3 protein, matching rows form one entry showing the most common genes and DNA. TCRdb, rather than the study authors, made the V and J calls. Counted in this sample were a few hundred thousand distinct CDR3 sequences; about 18% of them appeared once. The ten most abundant clones make up roughly 15% of the sample.

The sample's time point label, decoded: newly diagnosed GD, antithyroid drugs for less than 3 months. RNA was extracted from PBMCs in TRIzol for both TCR sequencing and RNA sequencing. The diagnosis of Graves' disease followed American Thyroid Association guidelines. Patients for the study were recruited at an endocrinology department in Xi'an, China. Each patient gave 9 to 10 milliliters of peripheral blood, collected in an EDTA anticoagulant tube. Ficoll Paque Plus density gradient separation was used to isolate PBMCs, and no additional T cell sorting was done. An Agilent 2100 Bioanalyzer and agarose gel were used to check RNA quality, and a NanoDrop 2000 was used to measure RNA concentration. There are many counts of this clonotype. Its specific antigen is unknown. The input lacks base qualities; no much larger clone sits a single base away. Via the germline V gene, CDR1 is SGHNT and CDR2 YENEEA. The CDR3 sequence holds 16 residues, the cysteine and phenylalanine included. The only DNA kept is the CDR3, 48 bases in frame from the first base. Trimmed from V: 1 base; trimmed from J: 1 base; junction bases lacking a gene match: 4.

The same data also went into a second study, on T cells in Graves' hyperthyroidism and ophthalmopathy. In that second paper, the authors write: Graves' hyperthyroidism was defined as stable when no progression to ophthalmopathy occurred over 18 months of follow-up. Hyperthyroidism patients were newly diagnosed, had a disease duration of under 2 months, and were aged 18 to 65 years. Any patient with an uncontrolled infection, another autoimmune disease, pregnancy or lactation was excluded. Diagnoses relied on clinical symptoms, serum thyroxine and TRAb, thyroid ultrasound and orbital computed tomography. For the first round of RT-PCR on the TCR CDR3, the HTBI primer set was used together with the Qiagen OneStep RT-PCR kit. Most expanded thyroid clonotypes (frequency above 0.001) were also found in blood, which suggests that blood repertoires may mirror thyroid immune responses. A model built on a 13 V-J signature distinguished ophthalmopathy from stable hyperthyroidism, reaching roughly 88% sensitivity and around 81% specificity in cross-validation and 80%/75% in testing. In validation, progression to ophthalmopathy was predicted by the model with more than 65% sensitivity and approximately 78% specificity, a median of approximately 6.5 months before onset. TCR V-J signatures able to tell the groups apart were searched for in a discovery cohort of approximately 95 patients, of whom around 42 had Graves' ophthalmopathy and roughly 59 had stable Graves' hyperthyroidism. An independent validation cohort of around 19 hyperthyroidism patients and 17 patients who later progressed to ophthalmopathy tested prospective prediction of ophthalmopathy. The 95 to 100 discovery patients were randomly divided into training and test sets at a 7:3 ratio. The study also compared thyroid tissue and blood T-cell repertoires from roughly 6 Graves' hyperthyroidism patients. Following sampling, methimazole starting at 30 mg daily was given to hyperthyroidism patients, and high-dose intravenous methylprednisolone was given to ophthalmopathy patients. Libraries were constructed in a second round of multiplex PCR, after which size selection and purification were performed. Paired-end sequencing of the libraries was performed with 100 bp reads on an Illumina HiSeq2000. SOAPnuke was used to process the raw data, with reads discarded if the reads contained adapters or uncalled bases, had a mean Phred below 15, or lacked an exact constant-primer or identifier match. High-quality paired reads were merged using COPE v1.2.5, and each unique nucleotide sequence was defined as a clonotype. Clonotypes were aligned to IMGT TRBV, TRBD and TRBJ reference segments using MiTCR v1.1. The analysis was restricted to V-J combinations with a frequency above 0.0001, which together covered 99.2% of the repertoires. A TCS score was defined as the ratio of F50 (clonal expansion) to E x V (chaos), with BLOSUM62-based TCRdist applied between CDR3 peptides within each V-J. Welch's t-statistics and random forest reduced several hundred V-J features to roughly 13, which were used in a naive Bayes classifier (R e1071). No statistical method was used to fix the sample size in advance, and group allocation was not hidden from the investigators. TCR Vbeta CDR3 sequencing of 120 to 150 peripheral blood samples (roughly 41 ophthalmopathy, 75 hyperthyroidism and around 17 progressor patients) is reported in the paper.

This sequence originates from a woman aged 30 to 39 with Graves disease. Donor details come from another sample of the same person, matched by shared clones. The chain uses TRBV11-3 and TRBJ2-3; 8 central nucleotides agree with TRBD2. The specimen was peripheral blood mononuclear cells (PBMCs), collected at new diagnosis, from a patient treated with antithyroid drugs. The nucleotide sequence is TGTGCCAGCAGCTTAGGATTAGCGGGGCGCACAGATACGCAGTATTTT. It is translated as CASSLGLAGRTDTQYF.